These T cell receptor beta chains were read from a single sample in a study of cytomegalovirus exposure and HLA in healthy donors. Clones were sequenced by immunoSEQ multiplex PCR, and TCRdb holds only the in-frame ones, with some missing. The table records 180,000 or so clones, roughly 8.7% of them present only once. Sequenced input: PBMCs. The receptors were gathered from a woman aged 25-40 years in good health and CMV-seropositive. CDR3s include the opening cysteine and the closing phenylalanine or tryptophan. The D gene is left open where the match is weak. Only some rows state a clone size, as once, few, many or a class for expanded clones.

V: TRBV6-6
D: TRBD1
J: TRBJ2-1
size: few
DNA: TGTGCCAGCAGTTCTTTTGAGGGGGCAGTATACAATGAGCAGTTCTTC
CDR3: CASSSFEGAVYNEQFF

V: TRBV2
D: NA
J: TRBJ1-5
size: NA
DNA: TGTGCCAGCAGTGGCGGCAGGGGCGACAATCAGCCCCAGCATTTT
CDR3: CASSGGRGDNQPQHF

V: TRBV5-5
D: NA
J: TRBJ1-5
size: NA
DNA: TGTGCCAGCAGCTTGGGGGCGGGGTCCCCCAATCAGCCCCAGCATTTT
CDR3: CASSLGAGSPNQPQHF

V: TRBV27
D: NA
J: TRBJ1-5
size: NA
DNA: TGTGCCAGCAGTTTCGGGGGGGACGGTCAGCCCCAGCATTTT
CDR3: CASSFGGDGQPQHF

V: TRBV5-6
D: TRBD1
J: TRBJ2-7
size: NA
DNA: TGTGCCAGCAGCTTGAGGGACAGAATTTCCTACGAGCAGTACTTC
CDR3: CASSLRDRISYEQYF

V: TRBV6-1
D: TRBD1
J: TRBJ2-3
size: few
DNA: TGTGCCAGCAAAAGACAGGGATCGAGCACAGATACGCAGTATTTT
CDR3: CASKRQGSSTDTQYF

V: TRBV7-9
D: NA
J: TRBJ2-7
size: NA
DNA: TGTGCCAGCAGCTTACTCAGGGGAAAAGGCGAGCAGTACTTC
CDR3: CASSLLRGKGEQYF

V: TRBV7-9
D: NA
J: TRBJ1-4
size: few
DNA: TGTGCCAGCAGCCCAACTACAACTAATGAAAAACTGTTTTTT
CDR3: CASSPTTTNEKLFF

V: TRBV19
D: NA
J: TRBJ2-2
size: few
DNA: TGTGCCAGTAGGGTAGGAACAGGGAACACCGGGGAGCTGTTTTTT
CDR3: CASRVGTGNTGELFF

V: TRBV6-5
D: NA
J: TRBJ2-7
size: few
DNA: TGTGCCAGCAGTTATGTAGGCGGAACCTACGAGCAGTACTTC
CDR3: CASSYVGGTYEQYF

V: TRBV9
D: TRBD2
J: TRBJ2-1
size: NA
DNA: TGTGCCAGCAGCGGAACCGGGACTAGATTAAATGAGCAGTTCTTC
CDR3: CASSGTGTRLNEQFF

V: TRBV6-1
D: NA
J: TRBJ2-1
size: few
DNA: TGTGCCAGCAGTGCTGTGGGTACTAGATTGAACTACAATGAGCAGTTCTTC
CDR3: CASSAVGTRLNYNEQFF

V: TRBV6-1
D: NA
J: TRBJ2-1
size: NA
DNA: TGTGCCAGTGTTTACGCCGGGATTAATTTCAATGAGCAGTTCTTC
CDR3: CASVYAGINFNEQFF